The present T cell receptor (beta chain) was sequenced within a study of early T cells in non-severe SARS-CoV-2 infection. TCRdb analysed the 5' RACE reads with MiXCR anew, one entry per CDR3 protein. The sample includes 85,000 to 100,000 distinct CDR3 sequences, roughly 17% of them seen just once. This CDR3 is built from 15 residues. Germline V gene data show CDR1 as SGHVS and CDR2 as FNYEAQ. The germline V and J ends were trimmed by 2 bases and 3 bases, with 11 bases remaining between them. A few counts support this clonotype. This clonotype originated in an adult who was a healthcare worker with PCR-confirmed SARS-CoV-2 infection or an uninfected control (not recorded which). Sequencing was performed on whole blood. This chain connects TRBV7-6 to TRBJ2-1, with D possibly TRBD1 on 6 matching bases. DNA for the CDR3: TGTGCCAGCAGCTTAACAGCGGACAGCTACAATGAGCAGTTCTTC. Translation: CASSLTADSYNEQFF.